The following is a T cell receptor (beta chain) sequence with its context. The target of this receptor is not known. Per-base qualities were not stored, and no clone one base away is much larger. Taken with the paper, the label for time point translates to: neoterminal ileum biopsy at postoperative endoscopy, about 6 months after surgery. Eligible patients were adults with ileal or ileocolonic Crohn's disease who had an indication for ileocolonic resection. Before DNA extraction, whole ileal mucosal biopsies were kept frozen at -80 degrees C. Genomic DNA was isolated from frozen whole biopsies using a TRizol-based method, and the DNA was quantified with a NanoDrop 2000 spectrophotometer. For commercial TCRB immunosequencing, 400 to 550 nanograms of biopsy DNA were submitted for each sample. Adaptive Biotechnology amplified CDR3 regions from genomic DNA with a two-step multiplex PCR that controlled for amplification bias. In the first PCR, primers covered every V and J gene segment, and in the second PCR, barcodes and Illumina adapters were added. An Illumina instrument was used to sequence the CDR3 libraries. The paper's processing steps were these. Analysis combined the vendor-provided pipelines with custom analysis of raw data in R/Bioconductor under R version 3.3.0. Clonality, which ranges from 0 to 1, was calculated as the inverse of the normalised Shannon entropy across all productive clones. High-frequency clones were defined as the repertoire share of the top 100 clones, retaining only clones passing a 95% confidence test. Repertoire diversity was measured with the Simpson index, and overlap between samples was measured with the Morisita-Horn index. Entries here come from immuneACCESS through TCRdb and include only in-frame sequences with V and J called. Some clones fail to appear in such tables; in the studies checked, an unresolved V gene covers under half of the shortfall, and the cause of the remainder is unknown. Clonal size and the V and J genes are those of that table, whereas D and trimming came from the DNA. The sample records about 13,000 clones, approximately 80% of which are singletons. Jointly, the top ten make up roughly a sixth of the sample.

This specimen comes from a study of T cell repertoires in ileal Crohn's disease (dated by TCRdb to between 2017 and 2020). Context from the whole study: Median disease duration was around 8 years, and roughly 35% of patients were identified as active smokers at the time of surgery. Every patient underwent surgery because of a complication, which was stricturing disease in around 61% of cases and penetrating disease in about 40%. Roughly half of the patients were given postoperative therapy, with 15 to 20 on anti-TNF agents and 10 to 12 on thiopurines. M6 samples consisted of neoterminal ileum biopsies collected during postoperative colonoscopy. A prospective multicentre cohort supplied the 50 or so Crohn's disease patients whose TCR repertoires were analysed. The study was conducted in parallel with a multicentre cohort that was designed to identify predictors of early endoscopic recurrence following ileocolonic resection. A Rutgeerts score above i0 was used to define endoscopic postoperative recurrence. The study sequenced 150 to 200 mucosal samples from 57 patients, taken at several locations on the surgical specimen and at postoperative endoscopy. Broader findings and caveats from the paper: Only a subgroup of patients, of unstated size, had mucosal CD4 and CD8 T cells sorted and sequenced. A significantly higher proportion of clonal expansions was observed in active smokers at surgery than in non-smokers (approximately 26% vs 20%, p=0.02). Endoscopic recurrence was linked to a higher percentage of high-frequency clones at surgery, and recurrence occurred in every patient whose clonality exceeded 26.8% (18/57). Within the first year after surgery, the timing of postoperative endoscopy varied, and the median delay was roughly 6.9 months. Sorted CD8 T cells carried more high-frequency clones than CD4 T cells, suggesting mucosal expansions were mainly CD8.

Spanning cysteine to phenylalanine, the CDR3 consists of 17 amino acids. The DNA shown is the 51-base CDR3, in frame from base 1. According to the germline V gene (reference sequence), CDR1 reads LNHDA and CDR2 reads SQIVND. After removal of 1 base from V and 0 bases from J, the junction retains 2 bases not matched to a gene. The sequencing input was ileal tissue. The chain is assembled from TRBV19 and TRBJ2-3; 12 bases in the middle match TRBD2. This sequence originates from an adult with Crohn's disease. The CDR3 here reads CASSIVGTSGSTDTQYF. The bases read TGTGCCAGTAGTATAGTGGGGACTAGCGGGAGCACAGATACGCAGTATTTT.